This T cell receptor (beta chain) is from a study of identical twins. Regarding the study as a whole: Conclusions rested on cross-sectional statistics rather than following the same donors.

A word on this clonotype: Its target is not known.

V shed 7 bases and J shed 6 bases, with 12 bases lying between them. CDR1 LGHNT and CDR2 FRNRAP come from the germline V gene. The CDR3 is 12 amino acids. TCRdb passed the 5' RACE reads through MiXCR, listing each CDR3 protein once. The sample gives around 960,000 distinct CDR3 sequences, roughly an eighth of which show up once; roughly 1.6% is in the top ten. This sample was also put to use in a study of yellow fever vaccine responses in identical twins.

Sequenced material: PBMCs. This sequence originates from a woman under 30 in good health. The V and J genes are TRBV12-5 and TRBJ1-2; D is undetermined. In DNA form, the CDR3 reads TGTGCTAGTGCAGTATATGACGATGGCTACACCTTC. This translates into CASAVYDDGYTF.